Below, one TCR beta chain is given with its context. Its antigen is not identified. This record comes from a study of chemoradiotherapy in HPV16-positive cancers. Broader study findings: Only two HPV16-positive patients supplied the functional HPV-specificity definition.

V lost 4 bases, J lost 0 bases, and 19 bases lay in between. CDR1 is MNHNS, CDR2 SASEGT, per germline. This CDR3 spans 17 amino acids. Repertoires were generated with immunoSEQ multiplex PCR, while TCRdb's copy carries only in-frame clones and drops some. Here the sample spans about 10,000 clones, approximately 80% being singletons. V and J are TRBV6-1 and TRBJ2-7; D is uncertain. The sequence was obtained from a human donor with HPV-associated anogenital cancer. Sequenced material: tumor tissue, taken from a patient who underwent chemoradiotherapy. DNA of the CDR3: TGTGCCAGCAGTGGTTCGTCGATGAGGCGAATCTCCTACGAGCAGTACTTC. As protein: CASSGSSMRRISYEQYF.